This entry is about one T cell receptor beta chain. The data originate from a study of blood T cells in healthy people across ages. Across the study: Every two T cells gave about one barcoded beta molecule via template switching.

A second PCR of 7 to 11 cycles used a sample-barcoded 5' primer and a J-beta primer mix. From the 5' RACE reads, TCRdb called clonotypes with MiXCR, one entry per CDR3 protein. The table shows hundreds of thousands of distinct CDR3 sequences, with 58% occurring only once. The CDR3 contains 17 residues. Germline loops: CDR1 LGHDT, CDR2 YNNKEL (reference sequence). Germline trimming cut 0 bases from V and 9 bases from J; bases unmatched to any gene: 11. The specimen sequenced was blood. The chain joins TRBV3-1 to TRBJ2-1, with 10 nucleotides matching TRBD2. This receptor was obtained from a man younger than 40 in good health. CDR3 protein: CASSQDTGASGSLEQFF. Written as DNA, the CDR3 is TGTGCCAGCAGCCAAGATACGGGGGCTAGCGGGAGTCTTGAGCAGTTCTTC.